These 25 T cell receptor beta chains originate from one sample sequenced in a study of blood T cell repertoires in COVID-19. The data were produced by immunoSEQ multiplex PCR, yet TCRdb's version contains in-frame clones alone and is incomplete. This repertoire shows 75,000 or so clones, almost 85% found once; its top ten account for around 9.3%. The sequenced sample consisted of peripheral blood. Source of these receptors: a man in his 60s with acute or convalescent COVID-19.

The genes are TRBV6-5 and TRBJ2-7, with D perhaps matching TRBD1 (5 bases). Trimming cost V 6 bases and J 4 bases, with 10 bases left between them. Germline V gene lookup returns CDR1 MNHEY and CDR2 SVGAGI. This CDR3 spans 12 amino acids. DNA for the CDR3: TGTGCCAGCAGCCAGGGTGGATACGAGCAGTACTTC. Amino acids: CASSQGGYEQYF.

This clone has only one observation. This chain joins TRBV19 and TRBJ2-1; 7 nucleotides agree with TRBD2. CDR3 length: 15 residues. The germline V gene has CDR1 LNHDA and CDR2 SQIVND (reference sequence). V lost 9 bases, J lost 8 bases, and 16 bases stayed unmatched. CDR3 loop: CASATNGGRIDEQFF. CDR3 sequence (DNA): TGTGCCAGCGCTACCAACGGCGGGAGAATCGATGAGCAGTTCTTC.

The V and J genes are TRBV11-2 and TRBJ2-3; 11 bases agree with TRBD2. The germline V gene encodes CDR1 SGHAT and CDR2 FQNNGV. The CDR3 sequence is 15 residues long. The J segment lost 4 bases and the V segment lost 5 bases, leaving 5 bases of the junction unmatched. The CDR3 spells CASSQPGLAADTQYF. CDR3 in DNA: TGTGCCAGCAGCCAGCCGGGACTAGCGGCAGATACGCAGTATTTT.

This clone appeared a few times. This chain connects TRBV2 to TRBJ2-5, with 13 nucleotides matching TRBD2. This CDR3 has 16 residues. The germline V gene has CDR1 SNHLY and CDR2 FYNNEI. Trimming cost V 6 bases and J 4 bases; bases outside gene matches: 8. The CDR3 is CASRRTSGGAPETQYF. The CDR3 region has the DNA TGTGCCAGCAGGAGAACTAGCGGGGGGGCCCCAGAGACCCAGTACTTC.

The chain has TRBV19 and TRBJ2-3; the match to TRBD2 covers 9 bases. V dropped 8 bases and J dropped 3; count of bases not matched to a gene: 9. Germline V gene data show CDR1 as LNHDA and CDR2 as SQIVND (reference sequence). CDR3 length equals 15 residues. CDR3 residues: CASRLQAGGTDTQYF. The CDR3, as DNA: TGTGCCAGTCGTCTACAGGCGGGAGGGACAGATACGCAGTATTTT.

The J gene is TRBJ1-2, the V gene TRBV9; D ambiguous. This CDR3 spans 14 amino acids. Germline V gene lookup returns CDR1 SGDLS and CDR2 YYNGEE. V was trimmed by 0 bases and J by 7 bases, leaving 13 bases between them. Here the CDR3 DNA reads TGTGCCAGCAGCGTAGCTACGCCAGGTAGTGGCTACACCTTC. Translated, it gives CASSVATPGSGYTF.

The rearrangement joins TRBV7-2 to TRBJ1-2; 7 bases agree with TRBD1. V shed 3 bases, J shed 3 bases, and the junction held 10 bases outside the gene matches. The CDR3 is 16 amino acids. CDR1 is SGHTA, CDR2 FQGNSA, per germline. CDR3 in amino acids: CASSFVTGVSDYGYTF. The CDR3 nucleotides read TGTGCCAGCAGCTTCGTCACAGGGGTTTCGGACTATGGCTACACCTTC.

The CDR3 loop is CAWGQGGGYNEQFF. Here the CDR3 DNA reads TGTGCCTGGGGACAAGGGGGGGGCTACAATGAGCAGTTCTTC. V usage is TRBV30 and J usage is TRBJ2-1; possible D gene TRBD2, 7 bases. The CDR3 contains 14 residues. The germline CDR1 and CDR2 sequences are GTSNPN and SVGIG (reference sequence). Deletions cut 5 bases from V and 3 bases from J, with 14 bases between.

This clone appeared once. The chain uses TRBV23-1 and TRBJ2-7; 7 bases are a match to TRBD1. TRBV23-1 is an ORF, with its function uncertain. The CDR3 loop spans 16 amino acids. The trim removed 0 bases at V and 3 bases at J, leaving 8 bases unmatched. CDR3: CASSQSLTGQLYEQYF. CDR3 sequence (DNA): TGCGCCAGCAGTCAATCCCTGACAGGGCAACTCTACGAGCAGTACTTC.

The gene calls are TRBV19 and TRBJ2-1; 7 nucleotides agree with TRBD2. Germline CDR1 reads LNHDA; CDR2 reads SQIVND (reference sequence). The length of the CDR3 is 16 residues. Trimming at V came to 4 bases and at J to 2 bases, leaving 8 bases not matched to a gene. In nucleotides, the CDR3 is TGTGCCAGTAGTACGAGAGCGGGGATGACCTACAATGAGCAGTTCTTC. This codes for CASSTRAGMTYNEQFF.

The chain couples TRBV6-2 or TRBV6-3 to TRBJ2-7; TRBD2 agrees at 12 bases. The J segment lost 6 bases and the V segment lost 4 bases, leaving 7 bases of the junction unmatched. CDR3 length equals 15 residues. Germline V gene data show CDR1 as MNHEY and CDR2 as SVGEGT. The CDR3 nucleotides are TGTGCCAGCAGTTCCGGACTAGCGGGAATGGGCGAGCAGTACTTC. It encodes CASSSGLAGMGEQYF.

The J gene is TRBJ1-3, the V gene TRBV30; D not resolved. CDR3 length: 13 amino acids. V lost 6 bases and J 0 bases, leaving 9 bases between the germline ends. The germline CDR1 and CDR2 sequences are GTSNPN and SVGIG (reference sequence). CDR3 DNA sequence: TGTGCCTGTACTTTAATCTCTGGAAACACCATATATTTT. Protein: CACTLISGNTIYF.

The chain has TRBV5-6 and TRBJ1-1; TRBD1 might be the D (5 bases). Germline CDR1 and CDR2: SGHDT and YYEEEE. Trimming shortened V by 0 bases and J by 3 bases, and 12 bases separated the two germline ends. The CDR3 consists of 15 residues. The CDR3 DNA sequence: TGTGCCAGCAGCTTGGAGGAGGGGAGGTACACTGAAGCTTTCTTT. Translated: CASSLEEGRYTEAFF.

The chain uses TRBV30 and TRBJ1-1; TRBD1 matches 9 bases. CDR1 and CDR2 from the germline V gene are GTSNPN and SVGIG (reference sequence). The CDR3 runs 13 residues. The V and J ends lost 4 bases and 7 bases, in that order; junction bases with no gene match: 7. The CDR3 DNA reads TGTGCCTGGACCGGGACAGGGCGAGGTGAAGCTTTCTTT. Protein: CAWTGTGRGEAFF.

This clone qualifies as medium-sized (0.01 to 0.1%). The chain recombines TRBV10-1 with TRBJ2-7, with a possible D match to TRBD2 (6 bases). The CDR3 spans 12 residues. The germline gives CDR1 WNHNN, CDR2 SYGVQD (reference sequence). V was trimmed by 6 bases and J by 6 bases, leaving 12 bases between them. CDR3 DNA: TGCGCCAGCAGCCGGGGGTCTGCCGAGCAGTACTTC. Residues: CASSRGSAEQYF.

The rearrangement uses TRBV7-2 and TRBJ1-5, with D unclear. V shed 1 base and J shed 0 bases, with 10 bases lying between them. The CDR3 length is 16 residues. The V gene's germline CDR1 is SGHTA and CDR2 FQGNSA. CDR3 coding DNA: TGTGCCAGCAGCTTAGTGCCGGGTTATAGCAATCAGCCCCAGCATTTT. It specifies CASSLVPGYSNQPQHF.

The rearrangement links TRBV24-1 to TRBJ1-1; 11 positions agree with TRBD1. The germline V gene has CDR1 KGHDR and CDR2 SFDVKD. Losses at the gene ends were 5 bases for V and 0 bases for J; bases not matched to a gene: 7. CDR3 size: 17 residues. The CDR3 region is CATSAGTGGGLNTEAFF. The CDR3 DNA reads TGTGCCACCAGTGCCGGGACAGGGGGAGGCTTGAACACTGAAGCTTTCTTT.

This chain joins TRBV12-5 and TRBJ1-2; D remains ambiguous. V lost 2 bases and J lost 7, with 8 bases in between. Germline loops: CDR1 LGHNT, CDR2 FRNRAP. The CDR3 is made up of 12 amino acids. CDR3 sequence (DNA): TGTGCTAGTGGTTTGTCTTGGAGTGGCTACACCTTC. Protein sequence: CASGLSWSGYTF.

This chain connects TRBV2 to TRBJ1-2; TRBD1 aligns across 9 bases. V trimming: 7 bases; J trimming: 4 bases; junction bases outside the gene matches: 7. The CDR3 has 14 amino acids. CDR1 is SNHLY, CDR2 FYNNEI, per germline. CDR3 residues: CASTATGGSYGYTF. DNA for the CDR3: TGTGCCAGCACAGCGACAGGGGGTAGCTATGGCTACACCTTC.

The CDR3 bases are TGTGCCTGGAGCGAGGATTCACCCCTCCACTTT. As protein: CAWSEDSPLHF. This chain connects TRBV30 to TRBJ1-6; D remains ambiguous. V lost 3 bases to trimming and J lost 8 bases, with 5 bases between them. CDR3 length: 11 amino acids. Germline lookup yields CDR1 GTSNPN and CDR2 SVGIG (reference sequence). Complete variable domain (other parts from reference TRBV30 and TRBJ1-6): SQTIHQWPATLVQPVGSPLSLECTVEGTSNPNLYWYRQAAGRGLQLLFYSVGIGQISSEVPQNLSASRPQDRQFILSSKKLLLSDSGFYLCAWSEDSPLHFGNGTRLTVT.

The rearrangement links TRBV7-2 to TRBJ1-2; D is unresolved. The ends were cut back, 1 base at V and 6 bases at J, with 12 bases in the middle. This CDR3 has 14 amino acids. Germline V gene lookup returns CDR1 SGHTA and CDR2 FQGNSA. The CDR3 is CASSLDGGRDGYTF. The CDR3 coding sequence is TGTGCCAGCAGCTTAGATGGCGGGAGGGATGGCTACACCTTC.

This clone was seen only a few times. This chain uses TRBV2 with TRBJ1-5; 7 positions match TRBD1. CDR1 is SNHLY, CDR2 FYNNEI, per germline. The CDR3 loop spans 13 amino acids. With 8 bases clipped from V and 3 bases from J, the junction kept 4 bases outside the gene matches. The CDR3 DNA reads TGTGCCAGCCGGGACAGATTCAATCAGCCCCAGCATTTT. It translates to CASRDRFNQPQHF.

The chain has TRBV7-2 and TRBJ1-2, with 9 bases aligning to TRBD1. There are 15 residues in the CDR3. The V gene end was trimmed by 4 bases and the J gene end by 4 bases; junction bases not matched to a gene: 7. Germline V lookup: CDR1 SGHTA, CDR2 FQGNSA. CDR3 coding DNA: TGTGCCAGCAGCTCCCCGGGACAGGGAGTCTATGGCTACACCTTC. This encodes CASSSPGQGVYGYTF. Based on the CDR3 plus reference TRBV7-2 and TRBJ1-2, the full variable domain is GAGVSQSPSNKVTEKGKDVELRCDPISGHTALYWYRQSLGQGLEFLIYFQGNSAPDKSGLPSDRFSAERTGGSVSTLTIQRTQQEDSAVYLCASSSPGQGVYGYTFGSGTRLTVV.

Here the CDR3 DNA reads TGTGCCAGCAGCTTTCTCTCTCTAGCGGGGGGTCCCAAAAACATTCAGTACTTC. Translating it yields CASSFLSLAGGPKNIQYF. The rearrangement joins TRBV7-2 to TRBJ2-4, with 11 nucleotides matching TRBD2. Germline loops: CDR1 SGHTA, CDR2 FQGNSA. Losses at the gene ends were 3 bases for V and 2 bases for J; bases not matched to a gene: 9. The CDR3 loop spans 18 amino acids.

This clone was detected a few times. The chain carries TRBV5-1 and TRBJ2-4; TRBD1 matches 8 bases. V shed 4 bases and J 8 bases; nucleotides not matched to a gene: 8. The CDR3 sequence is 14 residues long. Germline V CDR1 and CDR2: SGHRS, YFSETQ. The CDR3 sequence: CASSTSGGAYIQYF. CDR3 DNA sequence: TGCGCCAGCAGCACTTCAGGGGGCGCGTACATTCAGTACTTC.